Listed below are T cell receptor beta chains from one sample, sequenced in a study of blood T cell repertoires in COVID-19. Assay used: immunoSEQ multiplex PCR; TCRdb lists only in-frame clones, some missing. The table shows about 220,000 clones, with about 91% occurring only once. Sequenced: PBMCs or T cells enriched from blood (not recorded which). The receptors shown here come from a woman between 50 and 59 years old with acute COVID-19. Each CDR3 is given with its conserved first and last residue. Fields, in order: CDR3 DNA, CDR3 protein, clone size, V gene, D gene, J gene. D genes are given only for firm matches. Only some rows state a clone size, as once, few, many or a class for expanded clones.

CDR3nt: TGTGCCAGCTCACCGGACAGGGGACGCGAAAAACTGTTTTTT; CDR3aa: CASSPDRGREKLFF; abundance: few; v_gene: TRBV18; d_gene: TRBD1; j_gene: TRBJ1-4
CDR3nt: TGTGCCAGCAATAAGAGAGGGGGCACGAACACCGGGGAGCTGTTTTTT; CDR3aa: CASNKRGGTNTGELFF; abundance: once; v_gene: TRBV9; d_gene: TRBD1; j_gene: TRBJ2-2
CDR3nt: TGCGCCAGCAGCCCCCGGGGAGGAGATCACTATGGCTACACCTTC; CDR3aa: CASSPRGGDHYGYTF; abundance: NA; v_gene: TRBV5-1; d_gene: NA; j_gene: TRBJ1-2
CDR3nt: TGTGCCAGCCTTCGGACGGGATCAAATCAGCCCCAGCATTTT; CDR3aa: CASLRTGSNQPQHF; abundance: NA; v_gene: TRBV19; d_gene: NA; j_gene: TRBJ1-5
CDR3nt: TGTGCCAGCAGCTCGCCTAGCTGGCAGCAGTTCTTC; CDR3aa: CASSSPSWQQFF; abundance: NA; v_gene: TRBV7-9; d_gene: NA; j_gene: TRBJ2-1
CDR3nt: TGTGCCAGCAGACTAGCCAATCAGCCCCAGCATTTT; CDR3aa: CASRLANQPQHF; abundance: few; v_gene: TRBV28; d_gene: NA; j_gene: TRBJ1-5
CDR3nt: TGTGCCAGCAGCTTCGGTCCGGGACAGACGAATGAAAAACTGTTTTTT; CDR3aa: CASSFGPGQTNEKLFF; abundance: few; v_gene: TRBV5-6; d_gene: TRBD1; j_gene: TRBJ1-4
CDR3nt: TGTGCCAGCAGTGCAACACTAGCGGGAGTAGAGACCCAGTACTTC; CDR3aa: CASSATLAGVETQYF; abundance: NA; v_gene: TRBV2; d_gene: TRBD2; j_gene: TRBJ2-5
CDR3nt: TGTGCCAGCAGCCCGCGCGAGACCCAGTACTTC; CDR3aa: CASSPRETQYF; abundance: few; v_gene: TRBV7-6; d_gene: NA; j_gene: TRBJ2-5
CDR3nt: TGTGCCAGCAGTTTGCTGCAGGGGACGCAGTTCTTC; CDR3aa: CASSLLQGTQFF; abundance: once; v_gene: TRBV28; d_gene: NA; j_gene: TRBJ2-1
CDR3nt: TGTGCCAGCAGCCAAATCCCGGGACAGGGTATAACGGCCTACAATGAGCAGTTCTTC; CDR3aa: CASSQIPGQGITAYNEQFF; abundance: NA; v_gene: TRBV3-1/TRBV3-2; d_gene: TRBD1; j_gene: TRBJ2-1
CDR3nt: TGTGCCAGCGTGTTTGGGGGCTTCCGTTTCTATAATTCACCCCTCCACTTT; CDR3aa: CASVFGGFRFYNSPLHF; abundance: NA; v_gene: TRBV7-9; d_gene: NA; j_gene: TRBJ1-6
CDR3nt: TGTGCCAGCAGCCCGGGACAGTCCAGCACTGAAGCTTTCTTT; CDR3aa: CASSPGQSSTEAFF; abundance: NA; v_gene: TRBV5-5; d_gene: TRBD1; j_gene: TRBJ1-1
CDR3nt: TGTGCCAGCAGTTTACGAGGGCCACAGCCCCAGCATTTT; CDR3aa: CASSLRGPQPQHF; abundance: NA; v_gene: TRBV27; d_gene: NA; j_gene: TRBJ1-5
CDR3nt: TGTGCCAGCAGTTTCTCCGGGGGGGACACCATATATTTT; CDR3aa: CASSFSGGDTIYF; abundance: NA; v_gene: TRBV27; d_gene: NA; j_gene: TRBJ1-3
CDR3nt: TGTGCCAGCAGCTTAGCCCGGGGTAGCTACGAGCAGTACTTC; CDR3aa: CASSLARGSYEQYF; abundance: NA; v_gene: TRBV7-9; d_gene: NA; j_gene: TRBJ2-7
CDR3nt: TGCGCCAGCAGCTTGGCTGGGACAGGGATCGGGGAGCTGTTTTTT; CDR3aa: CASSLAGTGIGELFF; abundance: NA; v_gene: TRBV5-1; d_gene: TRBD1; j_gene: TRBJ2-2
CDR3nt: TGTGCCAGCAGTGTTAGTCGGCTAGCGGGACGCGATACGCAGTATTTT; CDR3aa: CASSVSRLAGRDTQYF; abundance: few; v_gene: TRBV2; d_gene: TRBD2; j_gene: TRBJ2-3
CDR3nt: TGCAGCGCTACTAGGCTAGCGGGTAATGAGCAGTTCTTC; CDR3aa: CSATRLAGNEQFF; abundance: NA; v_gene: TRBV29-1; d_gene: TRBD2; j_gene: TRBJ2-1
CDR3nt: TGCGCCAGCAGCCAAGATCGACTAGCGGAGACCTTTAACAATGAGCAGTTCTTC; CDR3aa: CASSQDRLAETFNNEQFF; abundance: once; v_gene: TRBV4-3; d_gene: TRBD2; j_gene: TRBJ2-1
CDR3nt: TGTGCCAGCAGTTACCTAAACAGGGACGAGCAGTACTTC; CDR3aa: CASSYLNRDEQYF; abundance: NA; v_gene: TRBV6-5; d_gene: NA; j_gene: TRBJ2-7
CDR3nt: TGTGCCAGCAGCCGACAGGGGTATGGCTACACCTTC; CDR3aa: CASSRQGYGYTF; abundance: NA; v_gene: TRBV28; d_gene: TRBD1; j_gene: TRBJ1-2
CDR3nt: TGTGCCAGCAGTGAGGGACTAGCGGGAGGCACAGATACGCAGTATTTT; CDR3aa: CASSEGLAGGTDTQYF; abundance: NA; v_gene: TRBV2; d_gene: TRBD2; j_gene: TRBJ2-3
CDR3nt: TGTGCCTGGAGTGAATTAGACACTGAAGCTTTCTTT; CDR3aa: CAWSELDTEAFF; abundance: NA; v_gene: TRBV30; d_gene: NA; j_gene: TRBJ1-1
CDR3nt: TGCGCCAGCAGCTTAAGCGGGAGAGTCACAGATACGCAGTATTTT; CDR3aa: CASSLSGRVTDTQYF; abundance: NA; v_gene: TRBV5-1; d_gene: TRBD2; j_gene: TRBJ2-3
CDR3nt: TGTGCCAGCAGCTCCACTAGCGGGGTATACAATGAGCAGTTCTTC; CDR3aa: CASSSTSGVYNEQFF; abundance: NA; v_gene: TRBV11-1; d_gene: TRBD2; j_gene: TRBJ2-1
CDR3nt: TGTGCCAGCAGTCCATGGACAGGGATGAGGACTGAAGCTTTCTTT; CDR3aa: CASSPWTGMRTEAFF; abundance: NA; v_gene: TRBV27; d_gene: TRBD1; j_gene: TRBJ1-1
CDR3nt: TGTGCCAGCAGTGTGTCGAATTCACCCCTCCACTTT; CDR3aa: CASSVSNSPLHF; abundance: NA; v_gene: TRBV2; d_gene: NA; j_gene: TRBJ1-6
CDR3nt: TGCGCCAGCAGCCAACCAGGGGACAGCCACGAGCAGTACTTC; CDR3aa: CASSQPGDSHEQYF; abundance: NA; v_gene: TRBV4-1; d_gene: TRBD1; j_gene: TRBJ2-7
CDR3nt: TGTGCCAGCAGCTTGGATTCTGGGAGGGCAGATACGCAGTATTTT; CDR3aa: CASSLDSGRADTQYF; abundance: NA; v_gene: TRBV5-4; d_gene: TRBD2; j_gene: TRBJ2-3
CDR3nt: TGTGCCAGCAAGCGGGAAAGGGGTAATGAGCAGTTCTTC; CDR3aa: CASKRERGNEQFF; abundance: NA; v_gene: TRBV2; d_gene: TRBD2; j_gene: TRBJ2-1
CDR3nt: TGTGCCAGCAGCCCAGGGGGCGGGACCTACAATGAGCAGTTCTTC; CDR3aa: CASSPGGGTYNEQFF; abundance: NA; v_gene: TRBV7-6; d_gene: TRBD1; j_gene: TRBJ2-1
CDR3nt: TGCAGCGCTAGTTCGGGGATAGACACAGATACGCAGTATTTT; CDR3aa: CSASSGIDTDTQYF; abundance: NA; v_gene: TRBV29-1; d_gene: NA; j_gene: TRBJ2-3
CDR3nt: TGCGCCAGCAAACCCCTGGAAGCGGGAGTCGAGACCCAGTACTTC; CDR3aa: CASKPLEAGVETQYF; abundance: NA; v_gene: TRBV5-1; d_gene: TRBD2; j_gene: TRBJ2-5
CDR3nt: TGTGCCAGCAGGGGCGCCCTCTACAATGAGCAGTTCTTC; CDR3aa: CASRGALYNEQFF; abundance: once; v_gene: TRBV7-2; d_gene: NA; j_gene: TRBJ2-1
CDR3nt: TGTGCCAGCAGCCAGGGACAGGGGGCCAGGAATTCACCCCTCCACTTT; CDR3aa: CASSQGQGARNSPLHF; abundance: few; v_gene: TRBV4-2; d_gene: TRBD1; j_gene: TRBJ1-6
CDR3nt: TGTGCCAGCAGCGCGAGGACAGGGAGATTCAACGAGCAGTACTTC; CDR3aa: CASSARTGRFNEQYF; abundance: NA; v_gene: TRBV5-6; d_gene: TRBD1; j_gene: TRBJ2-7
CDR3nt: TGCGCCAGCAACTTGGGGCCAGGCTCCTACGAGCAGTACTTC; CDR3aa: CASNLGPGSYEQYF; abundance: NA; v_gene: TRBV5-1; d_gene: NA; j_gene: TRBJ2-7
CDR3nt: TGTGCCAGCACCTCCTCTGGGGCCAACGTCCTGACTTTC; CDR3aa: CASTSSGANVLTF; abundance: NA; v_gene: TRBV11-2; d_gene: NA; j_gene: TRBJ2-6
CDR3nt: TGTGCCAGCAGCCCCAGGGGCGGGAGCCCAGATACGCAGTATTTT; CDR3aa: CASSPRGGSPDTQYF; abundance: many; v_gene: TRBV3-1/TRBV3-2; d_gene: NA; j_gene: TRBJ2-3
CDR3nt: TGTGCCAGCAGCTACGAGAGCACCGGGGAGCTGTTTTTT; CDR3aa: CASSYESTGELFF; abundance: NA; v_gene: TRBV5-8; d_gene: NA; j_gene: TRBJ2-2
CDR3nt: TGTGCCAGCAGCCCAATAGGGGGGGCGTGGGATACGCAGTATTTT; CDR3aa: CASSPIGGAWDTQYF; abundance: NA; v_gene: TRBV9; d_gene: NA; j_gene: TRBJ2-3
CDR3nt: TGCGCCAGCAGGTCTGACAGTTACAACACTGAAGCTTTCTTT; CDR3aa: CASRSDSYNTEAFF; abundance: NA; v_gene: TRBV5-1; d_gene: NA; j_gene: TRBJ1-1
CDR3nt: TGTGCCAGCAGCGTAGGAGGGAAGAATGAGCAGTTCTTC; CDR3aa: CASSVGGKNEQFF; abundance: NA; v_gene: TRBV9; d_gene: NA; j_gene: TRBJ2-1
CDR3nt: TGTGCCAGCAGCTTAATGGGCACAGGGGAAAGCGGCTACACCTTC; CDR3aa: CASSLMGTGESGYTF; abundance: NA; v_gene: TRBV7-3; d_gene: TRBD1; j_gene: TRBJ1-2
CDR3nt: TGTGCCAGCAGCTTAGCTTTACAGGGCAGAAATGAGCAGTACTTC; CDR3aa: CASSLALQGRNEQYF; abundance: NA; v_gene: TRBV7-9; d_gene: NA; j_gene: TRBJ2-7
CDR3nt: TGTGCCTGGAGTGTAGATGGGGCCCAAGAGACCCAGTACTTC; CDR3aa: CAWSVDGAQETQYF; abundance: NA; v_gene: TRBV30; d_gene: NA; j_gene: TRBJ2-5
CDR3nt: TGTGCCAGCAGCTTTAGCGGCTACTCCTACGAGCAGTACTTC; CDR3aa: CASSFSGYSYEQYF; abundance: once; v_gene: TRBV14; d_gene: NA; j_gene: TRBJ2-7
CDR3nt: TGTGCCAGCAGTGGGGCGGGGGACACTCAGAAAAAACTGTTTTTT; CDR3aa: CASSGAGDTQKKLFF; abundance: NA; v_gene: TRBV6-6; d_gene: NA; j_gene: TRBJ1-4
CDR3nt: TGCGCCAGCAGCCAACAACAGGGATCAGGGGAGCAGTACTTC; CDR3aa: CASSQQQGSGEQYF; abundance: NA; v_gene: TRBV5-1; d_gene: NA; j_gene: TRBJ2-7
CDR3nt: TGTGCCAGCAGTCCAGCGCAGGGCTGGGGTGAAAAACTGTTTTTT; CDR3aa: CASSPAQGWGEKLFF; abundance: NA; v_gene: TRBV7-2; d_gene: NA; j_gene: TRBJ1-4
CDR3nt: TGTGCCAGCAGTTCCAGGGGCTATAATTCACCCCTCCACTTT; CDR3aa: CASSSRGYNSPLHF; abundance: NA; v_gene: TRBV28; d_gene: NA; j_gene: TRBJ1-6
CDR3nt: TGTGCCAGCAGTCAGGTACGCAATCAGCCCCAGCATTTT; CDR3aa: CASSQVRNQPQHF; abundance: NA; v_gene: TRBV7-2; d_gene: NA; j_gene: TRBJ1-5
CDR3nt: TGTGCCAGCAGTTACCTCCGGGACAGGGGCTACGAGCAGTACTTC; CDR3aa: CASSYLRDRGYEQYF; abundance: few; v_gene: TRBV6-5; d_gene: TRBD1; j_gene: TRBJ2-7
CDR3nt: TGTGCCAGCAGAAACGAGGCAGGGTGGCCCGAGCAGTACTTC; CDR3aa: CASRNEAGWPEQYF; abundance: NA; v_gene: TRBV27; d_gene: NA; j_gene: TRBJ2-7
CDR3nt: TGCGCCAGCAGCGTAGACAGTAGGGGAAACACCATATATTTT; CDR3aa: CASSVDSRGNTIYF; abundance: NA; v_gene: TRBV5-1; d_gene: NA; j_gene: TRBJ1-3
CDR3nt: TGTGCCAGCAGCGTTAAGCGGGTAGGGACCGGGGAGCTGTTTTTT; CDR3aa: CASSVKRVGTGELFF; abundance: NA; v_gene: TRBV7-2; d_gene: NA; j_gene: TRBJ2-2
CDR3nt: TGTGCCAGCAGCTTGCCGGGACTAGCGACCTCTGGGGCCAACGTCCTGACTTTC; CDR3aa: CASSLPGLATSGANVLTF; abundance: NA; v_gene: TRBV7-8; d_gene: TRBD2; j_gene: TRBJ2-6
CDR3nt: TGTGCCATCAGTGGGACAGGGGGCCAGGGTGGCAATCAGCCCCAGCATTTT; CDR3aa: CAISGTGGQGGNQPQHF; abundance: NA; v_gene: TRBV10-3; d_gene: TRBD1; j_gene: TRBJ1-5
CDR3nt: TGTGCCAGCAGCTTAGCGGTGCCGGGGTATCAGCCCCAGCATTTT; CDR3aa: CASSLAVPGYQPQHF; abundance: NA; v_gene: TRBV7-2; d_gene: NA; j_gene: TRBJ1-5